This T cell receptor (beta chain) was recovered during a study of T cells in Graves' hyperthyroidism and ophthalmopathy. About the study: Before any treatment, at initial diagnosis, peripheral blood was collected. Overall study findings and caveats: Also found in blood were most expanded thyroid clonotypes above 0.001.

It was RNA transcripts that yielded the amplified TCR beta CDR3 regions. HTBI primers were employed in a first-round RT-PCR of the TCR CDR3. TCRdb re-derived calls from the multiplex PCR reads in MiXCR, one entry per CDR3 protein. The sample records nearly 750,000 distinct CDR3 sequences, roughly 32% being singletons. Worth noting for this clonotype: The antigen is not known.

Uncontrolled infection, other autoimmune disease, pregnancy or lactation excluded patients. Each diagnosis drew on symptoms, thyroxine, TRAb, thyroid ultrasound and orbital computed tomography findings. Germline CDR1 MGHRA, CDR2 YSYEKL. The CDR3 has 17 amino acids. V lost 3 bases and J lost 2; bases outside the gene matches: 12. The TCR comes from a woman aged 40-49 years with Graves' hyperthyroidism. Sequences were obtained from blood. The gene calls are TRBV4-1 and TRBJ2-7, with 8 bases fitting TRBD1. The CDR3 is CASSQEGQGSGTYEQYF. The CDR3 DNA reads TGCGCCAGCAGCCAGGAAGGACAGGGATCGGGAACCTACGAGCAGTACTTC.